This T cell receptor (beta chain) was sequenced during a study of OX40 agonist ivuxolimab in advanced cancers. From germline, CDR1 is SGHNT and CDR2 YYREEE (reference sequence). V shed 0 bases and J 4 bases; nucleotides not matched to a gene: 5. The CDR3 has 15 amino acids. TCRdb keeps only in-frame clones here, not all; method: immunoSEQ multiplex PCR. The sample yields around 60,000 clones, 79% seen once. The sequence derives from an adult with an advanced solid tumor such as melanoma, head and neck, liver or kidney cancer. V is TRBV5-4 and J is TRBJ2-5; 8 bases align to TRBD1. This specimen consisted of CD4+ or CD8+ T cells sorted from blood, obtained in a trial of the OX40 agonist ivuxolimab. CDR3 sequence reads: CASSLAVDRGETQYF. CDR3 nucleotides: TGTGCCAGCAGCTTGGCCGTAGACAGGGGAGAGACCCAGTACTTC.